This TCR beta chain is from a study of T cell repertoires in cytomegalovirus infection. Trimming removed 10 bases from V and 5 bases from J; junction bases left unmatched: 8. The CDR3 runs 13 residues. Germline V gene data show CDR1 as SGHTA and CDR2 as FQGNSA. From the reads, TCRdb called clonotypes with MiXCR, one entry per CDR3 protein. The data contain 250,000 to 300,000 distinct CDR3 sequences, around 9% of them singletons. This clonotype was picked up many times. Its cognate antigen is unknown. Study-wide findings and caveats: Within the response measured ex vivo, HLA-C-restricted CMV-specific TCR beta clonotypes were dominant.

The source is a human donor in good health (CMV status not recorded). Some clones in this sample may be carry-over from other donors' samples. V usage is TRBV7-2 and J usage is TRBJ2-7, with 10 bases matching TRBD1. Sequencing input: PBMCs. The CDR3 region is CATFGDRGNEQYF. Here the CDR3 DNA reads TGTGCCACTTTTGGGGACAGGGGTAACGAGCAGTACTTC.